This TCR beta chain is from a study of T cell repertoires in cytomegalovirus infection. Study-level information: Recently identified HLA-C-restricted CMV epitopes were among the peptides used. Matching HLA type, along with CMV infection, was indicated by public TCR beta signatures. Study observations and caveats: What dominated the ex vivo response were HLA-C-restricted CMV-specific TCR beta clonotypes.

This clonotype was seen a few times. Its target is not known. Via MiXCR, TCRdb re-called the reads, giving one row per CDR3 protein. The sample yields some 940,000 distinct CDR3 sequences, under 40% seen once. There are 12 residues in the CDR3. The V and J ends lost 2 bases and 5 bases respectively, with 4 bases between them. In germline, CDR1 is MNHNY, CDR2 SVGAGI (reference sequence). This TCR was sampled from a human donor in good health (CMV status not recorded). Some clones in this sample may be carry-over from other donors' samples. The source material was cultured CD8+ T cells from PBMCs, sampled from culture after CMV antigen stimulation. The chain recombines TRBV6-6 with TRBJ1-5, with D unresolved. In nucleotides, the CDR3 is TGTGCCAGCAGTTACCCGGATCAGCCCCAGCATTTT. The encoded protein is CASSYPDQPQHF.